The clone carrying this TCR beta chain appeared a single time. Antigen: not known. This sample was taken from a study of T-cell memory formation after mild COVID-19. Study as a whole: For the most part, TCR clusters were specific to one donor.

The study's findings and limits: Clones shrinking from day 15 to 85 showed even CD4/CD8 mixes; later expanders tilted CD4+.

This CDR3 comprises 13 residues. The ends were cut back, 6 bases at V and 4 bases at J, with 12 bases in the middle. 5'RACE with constant-segment primers yielded barcoded, UMI-tagged TCR alpha and TCR beta cDNA libraries. TCRdb reprocessed the 5' RACE reads with MiXCR, giving one entry per CDR3 protein. The table shows more than 100,000 distinct CDR3 sequences, with around 15% occurring only once. This chain links TRBV12-3 or TRBV12-4 with TRBJ1-2; D is ambiguous. The source material was PBMCs or a T cell subset sorted from them (not recorded which). The clonotype comes from a man aged 18 to 30 who had mild COVID-19 (a few samples of this study predate the infection). Cell type and time point are not known. This CDR3 reads CASSPIGSYGYTF. CDR3 nucleotides: TGTGCCAGCAGCCCCATCGGGTCCTATGGCTACACCTTC.